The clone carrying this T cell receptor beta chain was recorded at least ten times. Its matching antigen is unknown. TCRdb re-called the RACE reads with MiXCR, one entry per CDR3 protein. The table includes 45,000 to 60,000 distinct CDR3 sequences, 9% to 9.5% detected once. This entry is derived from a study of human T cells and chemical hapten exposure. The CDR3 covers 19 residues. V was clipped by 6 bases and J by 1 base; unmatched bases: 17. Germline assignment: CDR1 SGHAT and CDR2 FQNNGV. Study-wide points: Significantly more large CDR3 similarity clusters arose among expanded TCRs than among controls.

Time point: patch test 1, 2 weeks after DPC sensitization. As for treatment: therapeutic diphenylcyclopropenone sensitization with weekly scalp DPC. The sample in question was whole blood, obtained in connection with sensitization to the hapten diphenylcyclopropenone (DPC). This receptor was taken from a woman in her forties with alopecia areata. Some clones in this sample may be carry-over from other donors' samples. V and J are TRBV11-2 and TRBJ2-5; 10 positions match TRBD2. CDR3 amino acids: CASSSIGGTSVEIQETQYF. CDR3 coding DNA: TGTGCCAGCAGTTCAATCGGCGGGACTAGCGTCGAGATCCAAGAGACCCAGTACTTC. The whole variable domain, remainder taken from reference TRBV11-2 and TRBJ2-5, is EAGVAQSPRYKIIEKRQSVAFWCNPISGHATLYWYQQILGQGPKLLIQFQNNGVVDDSQLPKDRFSAERLKGVDSTLKIQPAKLEDSAVYLCASSSIGGTSVEIQETQYFGPGTRLLVL.